Presented here are 26 T cell receptor beta chains from one specimen sequenced in a study of T cell responses to AZD1222 COVID-19 vaccine. The method was immunoSEQ multiplex PCR; TCRdb's version includes in-frame clones alone and lacks a portion of them. The sample yields about 48,000 clones, around nine tenths seen once. The source material was peripheral blood, sampled 28 days after the second AZD1222 dose. The receptors shown here come from an adult who received the AZD1222 COVID-19 vaccine.

CDR3 sequence reads: CATSGGAYNEQFF. The DNA for the CDR3 is TGTGCCACCAGCGGGGGGGCCTACAATGAGCAGTTCTTC. The gene calls are TRBV15 and TRBJ2-1; 7 bases are a match to TRBD2. After removal of 5 bases from V and 2 bases from J, the junction contained 0 bases not matched to a gene. Per the germline V gene, CDR1 is LNHNV and CDR2 is YYDKDF (reference sequence). The CDR3 is 13 amino acids.

The chain is built from TRBV28 and TRBJ1-2, with D uncertain. The length of the CDR3 is 13 residues. CDR1 MDHEN and CDR2 SYDVKM come from the germline V gene. V was trimmed by 5 bases and J by 3 bases, leaving 10 bases between them. In DNA, the CDR3 is TGTGCCAGCAGTGTGCAGGACCACTATGGCTACACCTTC. Its protein product is CASSVQDHYGYTF.

The sample holds one count of this clone. The chain has TRBV6-5 and TRBJ1-2; D is undetermined. The CDR3 has 13 residues. The V gene's germline CDR1 is MNHEY and CDR2 SVGAGI. The V end was cut by 2 bases, the J end by 8 bases, with 12 bases between. In DNA, the CDR3 is TGTGCCAGCAGTTACAGGGAGTACACGGGCTACACCTTC. This codes for CASSYREYTGYTF.

V gene TRBV10-3 combines with J gene TRBJ1-1, with a tentative D call TRBD1 (5 bases). The CDR3 is 14 amino acids. CDR1 is ENHRY, CDR2 SYGVKD, per germline. V was pared by 6 bases and J by 0 bases, with 11 bases between. The CDR3 is CAIRGGGMNTEAFF. The CDR3 DNA reads as TGTGCCATCAGGGGCGGGGGGATGAACACTGAAGCTTTCTTT.

This rearrangement joins TRBV6-5 to TRBJ1-2; D might be TRBD1 (6 bases). Looked up from germline, CDR1 is MNHEY and CDR2 is SVGAGI. V gave up 11 bases and J gave up 4 bases, with 20 bases separating them. The CDR3 loop spans 14 amino acids. CDR3 amino acids: CAADPGGRSYGYTF. Written as DNA, the CDR3 is TGTGCCGCAGACCCGGGGGGCAGAAGCTATGGCTACACCTTC.

The rearrangement uses TRBV19 and TRBJ1-1, with D possibly matching TRBD1 (5 bases). Germline V lookup: CDR1 LNHDA, CDR2 SQIVND (reference sequence). V lost 3 bases, J lost 0 bases, and 20 bases lay in between. The CDR3 runs 18 residues. The CDR3 protein is CASSIPGRGNRMNTEAFF. The CDR3 DNA reads TGTGCCAGTAGTATTCCAGGGAGGGGTAACAGAATGAACACTGAAGCTTTCTTT. Using reference TRBV19 and TRBJ1-1 for the parts outside the CDR3, the full variable domain is DGGITQSPKYLFRKEGQNVTLSCEQNLNHDAMYWYRQDPGQGLRLIYYSQIVNDFQKGDIAEGYSVSREKKESFPLTVTSAQKNPTAFYLCASSIPGRGNRMNTEAFFGQGTRLTVV.

J is TRBJ2-7 and V is TRBV11-2; unclear D gene. CDR1 and CDR2 from the germline V gene are SGHAT and FQNNGV. The CDR3 is 15 residues long. The V end lost 3 bases, the J end lost 3 bases, and 15 bases lay between the germline ends. The CDR3 spells CASSFTTQEGYEQYF. As DNA, the CDR3 is TGTGCCAGCAGCTTTACGACCCAGGAAGGCTACGAGCAGTACTTC. Together with reference TRBV11-2 and TRBJ2-7, the CDR3 gives the full variable domain: EAGVAQSPRYKIIEKRQSVAFWCNPISGHATLYWYQQILGQGPKLLIQFQNNGVVDDSQLPKDRFSAERLKGVDSTLKIQPAKLEDSAVYLCASSFTTQEGYEQYFGPGTRLTVT.

This chain uses TRBV19 with TRBJ2-5; 7 bases match TRBD1. This CDR3 is built from 16 residues. Trimming cost V 3 bases and J 3 bases; bases outside gene matches: 10. The germline V gene encodes CDR1 LNHDA and CDR2 SQIVND (reference sequence). This CDR3 reads CASSIPGQAAEETQYF. The CDR3 DNA is TGTGCCAGTAGTATCCCCGGACAGGCCGCCGAAGAGACCCAGTACTTC.

The chain is built from TRBV10-3 and TRBJ2-7; D is unclear. The CDR3 runs 14 residues. Trimming stripped 8 bases from V and 0 bases from J, with 14 bases between. Per the germline V gene, CDR1 is ENHRY and CDR2 is SYGVKD. The CDR3 region is CAISPIPSSYEQYF. The CDR3 region has the DNA TGTGCCATCTCACCCATTCCTAGCTCCTACGAGCAGTACTTC.

V gene TRBV28 combines with J gene TRBJ1-1; the D gene is possibly TRBD1 (5 bases). V gave up 2 bases and J gave up 3 bases, with 13 bases separating them. CDR3 size: 15 residues. Germline V gene data show CDR1 as MDHEN and CDR2 as SYDVKM. Here the CDR3 reads CASSLRGVIDTEAFF. CDR3 DNA sequence: TGTGCCAGCAGTTTACGGGGGGTAATCGACACTGAAGCTTTCTTT. The full variable domain, in which reference TRBV28 and TRBJ1-1 provide the parts outside the CDR3, is DVKVTQSSRYLVKRTGEKVFLECVQDMDHENMFWYRQDPGLGLRLIYFSYDVKMKEKGDIPEGYSVSREKKERFSLILESASTNQTSMYLCASSLRGVIDTEAFFGQGTRLTVV.

The chain carries TRBV9 and TRBJ2-7; tentatively, D is TRBD1 (6 bases). V lost 0 bases to trimming and J lost 2 bases, with 9 bases between them. The CDR3 length is 14 residues. CDR1 is SGDLS and CDR2 is YYNGEE in the germline V gene. DNA of the CDR3: TGTGCCAGCAGCGTAGGGGACACCGCCTACGAGCAGTACTTC. Residues: CASSVGDTAYEQYF. Variable domain in full (rest from reference TRBV9 and TRBJ2-7): DSGVTQTPKHLITATGQRVTLRCSPRSGDLSVYWYQQSLDQGLQFLIQYYNGEERAKGNILERFSAQQFPDLHSELNLSSLELGDSALYFCASSVGDTAYEQYFGPGTRLTVT.

The chain recombines TRBV6-4 with TRBJ2-1, with a possible D match to TRBD1 (5 bases). Germline loops: CDR1 MRHNA, CDR2 SNTAGT. The V and J ends lost 6 bases and 8 bases respectively, with 17 bases between them. This CDR3 spans 14 amino acids. CDR3 loop: CASRASEIGDEQFF. The CDR3 DNA reads as TGTGCCAGCAGGGCCTCGGAGATAGGGGATGAGCAGTTCTTC.

This sequence joins TRBV21-1 and TRBJ1-3; the D call of TRBD1 is as the table states it, not checked on the DNA. TRBV21-1 is a pseudogene locus. The CDR3 contains 15 residues. CDR3 sequence: CASSKGSGTGNTIYF. CDR3 coding DNA: TGTGCCAGCAGCAAAGGGTCAGGCACTGGAAACACCATATATTTT.

V gene TRBV7-9 combines with J gene TRBJ2-5; 7 bases line up with TRBD1. Germline assignment: CDR1 SEHNR and CDR2 FQNEAQ (reference sequence). V lost 1 base and J lost 4; bases outside the gene matches: 3. This CDR3 spans 14 amino acids. CDR3 in amino acids: CASSLEQGLETQYF. In DNA form, the CDR3 reads TGTGCCAGCAGCTTAGAACAGGGGCTAGAGACCCAGTACTTC.

The chain couples TRBV7-9 to TRBJ1-6, with a possible D match to TRBD1 (5 bases). Trimming shortened V by 4 bases and J by 6 bases, and 10 bases separated the two germline ends. Germline V gives CDR1 SEHNR, CDR2 FQNEAQ (reference sequence). CDR3 length: 14 residues. The CDR3 sequence: CASSSDSLNSPLHF. CDR3 nucleotides: TGTGCCAGCAGCTCCGACAGTCTTAATTCACCCCTCCACTTT.

For the CDR3, the DNA is TGTGCCACCAGCAGAGACAGATTACGTCAGCCCCAGCATTTT. Protein product: CATSRDRLRQPQHF. V is TRBV15 and J is TRBJ1-5; no clear D. V lost 0 bases and J 6 bases, leaving 9 bases between the germline ends. Germline loops: CDR1 LNHNV, CDR2 YYDKDF (reference sequence). This CDR3 has 14 residues.

For the CDR3, the DNA is TGTGCCAGCAGCGCCGACGTGCCTCTCGAGCAGTACTTC. Translating gives CASSADVPLEQYF. The V gene is TRBV6-5, the J gene TRBJ2-7; D remains ambiguous. V lost 6 bases, J lost 6 bases, and 15 bases lay in between. Germline V gene sequence: CDR1 MNHEY, CDR2 SVGAGI. This CDR3 spans 13 amino acids.

The chain couples TRBV6-2 or TRBV6-3 to TRBJ1-5, with D unclear. Trimming pared 2 bases from V and 7 bases from J, leaving 15 bases between. Germline V gene lookup returns CDR1 MNHEY and CDR2 SVGEGT. The CDR3 runs to 15 residues. The CDR3 loop is CASSYPRKGGQPQHF. The CDR3 DNA sequence: TGTGCCAGCAGTTACCCACGCAAGGGAGGGCAGCCCCAGCATTTT.

The chain couples TRBV27 to TRBJ2-1; 10 nucleotides match TRBD2. The CDR3 length is 18 residues. CDR1 and CDR2 from the germline V gene are MNHEY and SMNVEV (reference sequence). V gave up 8 bases and J gave up 0 bases; unmatched junction bases: 13. CDR3 region: CASAQGGSSGSSYNEQFF. The DNA of the CDR3 is TGTGCCAGCGCACAGGGCGGGTCTAGCGGGAGCTCCTACAATGAGCAGTTCTTC.

The V gene is TRBV9, the J gene TRBJ2-1; TRBD1 or TRBD2 may be the D gene (5 bases each). The germline V gene has CDR1 SGDLS and CDR2 YYNGEE. This CDR3 has 16 amino acids. Trimming cost V 0 bases and J 8 bases, with 18 bases left between them. The CDR3 region is CASSVVGDPATDEQFF. The CDR3 DNA reads as TGTGCCAGCAGCGTAGTCGGGGACCCCGCGACCGATGAGCAGTTCTTC.

This rearrangement joins TRBV12-3 or TRBV12-4 to TRBJ2-2; D uncertain. The CDR3 totals 13 residues. With 0 bases removed from V and 5 bases from J, the gap between germline ends came to 4 bases. CDR3 sequence (DNA): TGTGCCAGCAGTTTAGCGGGGACCGGGGAGCTGTTTTTT. Protein sequence: CASSLAGTGELFF.

CDR3 DNA: TGTGCCAGCAGTGAAGGGGGACAGCGTCCTTACAATGAGCAGTTCTTC. This codes for CASSEGGQRPYNEQFF. This chain uses TRBV6-1 with TRBJ2-1; 7 bases are shared with TRBD1. The CDR3 is made up of 16 amino acids. Germline values: CDR1 MNHNS, CDR2 SASEGT. With 1 base clipped from V and 4 bases from J, the junction kept 7 bases outside the gene matches.

The V gene is TRBV5-2, the J gene TRBJ2-6; TRBD2, the D gene given by the table, was not confirmed from the DNA. TRBV5-2 is a pseudogene locus. The CDR3 loop spans 17 amino acids. The CDR3: CASNLWREYTKSGVLTF. The CDR3 bases are TGTGCCAGCAACCTATGGAGAGAGTACACAAAGTCGGGCGTCCTGACTTTC.

This clone has only a few counts. This chain links TRBV19 with TRBJ1-3; D may be TRBD1 (6 bases). The CDR3 consists of 14 residues. Germline CDR1 reads LNHDA; CDR2 reads SQIVND (reference sequence). V lost 6 bases to trimming and J lost 2 bases, with 11 bases between them. DNA of the CDR3: TGTGCCAGTAGCCGGGGGGGCACTGGAAACACCATATATTTT. This codes for CASSRGGTGNTIYF.

The V gene is TRBV5-5, the J gene TRBJ1-4; tentative D call: TRBD1 (6 bases). V shed 4 bases and J shed 5 bases, with 18 bases lying between them. The CDR3 totals 16 residues. The V gene's germline CDR1 is SGHKS and CDR2 YYEKEE (reference sequence). CDR3 sequence (DNA): TGTGCCAGCAGCGCGGGTCTCCAGGGGCCAAATGAAAAACTGTTTTTT. Protein sequence: CASSAGLQGPNEKLFF.

J is TRBJ2-7 and V is TRBV28; 15 nucleotides line up with TRBD2. V was clipped by 5 bases and J by 3 bases; unmatched bases: 5. Looked up from germline, CDR1 is MDHEN and CDR2 is SYDVKM. The CDR3 spans 16 residues. CDR3 coding DNA: TGTGCCAGCAGTCTCGGACTAGCGGGAGGGTACTACGAGCAGTACTTC. Residues: CASSLGLAGGYYEQYF.